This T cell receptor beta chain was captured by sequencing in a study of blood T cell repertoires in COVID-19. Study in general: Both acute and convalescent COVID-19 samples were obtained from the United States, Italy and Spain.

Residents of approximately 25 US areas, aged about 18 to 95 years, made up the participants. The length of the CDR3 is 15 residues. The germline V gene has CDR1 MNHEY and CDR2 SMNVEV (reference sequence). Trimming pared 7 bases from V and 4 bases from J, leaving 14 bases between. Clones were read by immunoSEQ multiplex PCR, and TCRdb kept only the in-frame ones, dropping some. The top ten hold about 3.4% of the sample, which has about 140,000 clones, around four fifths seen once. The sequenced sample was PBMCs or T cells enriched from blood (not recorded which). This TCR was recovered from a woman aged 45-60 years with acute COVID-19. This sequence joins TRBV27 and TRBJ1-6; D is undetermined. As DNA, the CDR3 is TGTGCCAGCACCCTCGCCCTAGTATATAATTCACCCCTCCACTTT. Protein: CASTLALVYNSPLHF.